This T cell receptor beta chain was identified during a study of a mutant IDH1 vaccine in newly diagnosed glioma. Study-level information: Once 4-6 weeks had passed after radiotherapy alone, vaccination started, or it started with temozolomide cycles. Pretreatment consisted of radiotherapy, temozolomide, or both, with most receiving both.

Germline CDR1 and CDR2: SNHLY and FYNNEI. The CDR3 is 15 residues long. The V gene lost 6 bases and the J gene lost 10 bases, with 25 bases spanning the gap. Clones were sequenced by immunoSEQ multiplex PCR, and TCRdb holds only the in-frame ones, with some missing. The data contain fewer than 45,000 clones, under 90% of them singletons. In the case of this clone: What it binds is unknown.

Time point in this sample: week 35, safety follow-up. Doses comprised 300 ug of mutant IDH1 20-mer peptide each, plus topical imiquimod. The chain employs TRBV2 and TRBJ2-7; D might be TRBD1 or TRBD2, each matching 5 bases. The TCR was taken from a woman aged 40 to 55 with glioma. Some clones in this sample may be carry-over from other donors' samples. The sequencing here drew on PBMCs, taken from a glioma patient whose treatment included an IDH1 peptide vaccine. The CDR3 sequence is CASSPGGGAGSHQYF. CDR3 DNA sequence: TGTGCCAGCAGCCCTGGAGGTGGGGCAGGAAGTCACCAGTACTTC. Variable domain in full (rest from reference TRBV2 and TRBJ2-7): EPEVTQTPSHQVTQMGQEVILRCVPISNHLYFYWYRQILGQKVEFLVSFYNNEISEKSEIFDDQFSVERPDGSNFTLKIRSTKLEDSAMYFCASSPGGGAGSHQYFGPGTRLTVT.